A selection of T cell receptor beta chains follows, all from one sample in a study of T cells after yellow fever vaccination. One entry per CDR3 protein results from TCRdb running MiXCR on the 5' RACE reads. The data hold 620,000 or so distinct CDR3 sequences, with 10% to 15% observed a single time. The sample was PBMCs, taken on the day of the yellow fever booster vaccination. These receptors came from a man aged 25 to 40 who received the YFV17D yellow fever vaccine. Each CDR3 is given with its conserved first and last residue. Fields, in order: J gene, D gene, V gene, clone size, CDR3 protein, CDR3 DNA. The D gene is left open where the match is weak. Only part of the rows carry a size: once, few, many, or a class if the clone is expanded.

TRBJ1-4	NA	TRBV6-5	NA	CASSYGDRPGNEKLFF	TGTGCCAGCAGTTACGGAGACAGACCGGGGAATGAAAAACTGTTTTTT
TRBJ2-3	TRBD1	TRBV12-5	few	CASGLQPGTASTDTQYF	TGTGCTAGTGGTTTGCAACCCGGGACAGCCAGCACAGATACGCAGTATTTT
TRBJ1-2	NA	TRBV11-2	few	CASSLDLNSGNYGYTF	TGTGCCAGCAGCTTAGATCTTAATTCGGGGAACTATGGCTACACCTTC
TRBJ2-5	NA	TRBV20-1	NA	CSAKHGQLQETQYF	TGCAGTGCAAAACATGGACAGCTACAAGAGACCCAGTACTTC
TRBJ2-5	NA	TRBV20-1	few	CSARGYINQETQYF	TGCAGTGCTAGGGGCTACATCAACCAAGAGACCCAGTACTTC
TRBJ2-7	NA	TRBV5-1	few	CASSRGWDSGRTEQYF	TGCGCCAGCAGCCGGGGCTGGGACTCTGGGAGGACCGAGCAGTACTTC
TRBJ2-1	TRBD2	TRBV30	NA	CAWSVGLAGHEQFF	TGTGCCTGGAGTGTGGGACTAGCGGGCCATGAGCAGTTCTTC
TRBJ2-1	NA	TRBV7-2	many	CASSGWLGDEQFF	TGTGCCAGCAGCGGATGGCTCGGGGATGAGCAGTTCTTC
TRBJ1-2	NA	TRBV7-2	few	CASSSIWGGQRGYTF	TGTGCCAGCAGCTCCATTTGGGGCGGTCAACGCGGCTACACCTTC
TRBJ1-4	NA	TRBV27	NA	CASSPDRKNEKLFF	TGTGCCAGCAGCCCGGACAGAAAAAATGAAAAACTGTTTTTT
TRBJ2-1	TRBD2	TRBV20-1	NA	CSACSGQTYNNEQFF	TGCAGTGCGTGTAGCGGGCAAACCTACAACAATGAGCAGTTCTTC
TRBJ2-2	NA	TRBV6-4	many	CASSAASTGELFF	TGTGCCAGCAGTGCGGCTAGTACCGGGGAGCTGTTTTTT
TRBJ1-2	TRBD1	TRBV20-1	few	CSARAGKGGDGDGYTF	TGCAGTGCTAGAGCGGGCAAAGGGGGCGACGGGGATGGCTACACCTTC
TRBJ2-5	NA	TRBV7-2	few	CASSLDPAPGTQYF	TGTGCCAGCAGCTTGGACCCCGCCCCGGGGACCCAGTACTTC
TRBJ2-3	NA	TRBV20-1	NA	CSAKKGPTDTQYF	TGCAGTGCTAAGAAGGGCCCCACAGATACGCAGTATTTT
TRBJ2-5	TRBD1	TRBV20-1	NA	CSAEGATGDWETQYF	TGCAGTGCGGAGGGGGCGACAGGGGATTGGGAGACCCAGTACTTC
TRBJ1-2	NA	TRBV20-1	NA	CSATASVGYGYTF	TGCAGTGCTACCGCCTCGGTCGGCTATGGCTACACCTTC
TRBJ2-3	NA	TRBV7-6	NA	CASSYEAGTAPSTDTQYF	TGTGCCAGCAGCTACGAAGCCGGGACGGCCCCTAGCACAGATACGCAGTATTTT
TRBJ2-3	TRBD1	TRBV20-1	few	CSARVWGQRDRHTDTQYF	TGCAGTGCTAGAGTTTGGGGACAACGGGACAGACACACAGATACGCAGTATTTT
TRBJ2-3	NA	TRBV27	few	CASSFRPTLSTDTQYF	TGTGCCAGCAGTTTCCGACCAACCCTCAGCACAGATACGCAGTATTTT
TRBJ1-1	NA	TRBV5-4	NA	CASSPEVKNTEAFF	TGTGCCAGCAGCCCCGAAGTAAAGAACACTGAAGCTTTCTTT
TRBJ2-2	TRBD2	TRBV18	NA	CASSPRLAGVETGELFF	TGTGCCAGCTCACCGCGACTAGCGGGAGTAGAAACCGGGGAGCTGTTTTTT
TRBJ1-5	TRBD1	TRBV7-9	many	CASSEDRGWNQPQHF	TGTGCCAGCAGCGAAGACAGGGGGTGGAATCAGCCCCAGCATTTT
TRBJ2-1	NA	TRBV20-1	few	CSARVGGGSYNEQFF	TGCAGTGCTAGAGTTGGCGGCGGCTCCTACAATGAGCAGTTCTTC
TRBJ1-2	NA	TRBV6-5	few	CASSKGRDGYTF	TGTGCCAGCAGTAAGGGACGGGATGGCTACACCTTC
TRBJ1-1	TRBD1	TRBV29-1	NA	CSGGQGDTEAFF	TGCAGCGGAGGACAGGGGGACACTGAAGCTTTCTTT
TRBJ2-7	NA	TRBV20-1	NA	CSARVRGVQYF	TGCAGTGCTAGAGTCCGCGGTGTGCAGTACTTC
TRBJ2-3	TRBD2	TRBV12-3/TRBV12-4	many	CASTPPPGGTSTDTQYF	TGTGCCAGCACCCCGCCCCCGGGGGGGACTAGCACAGATACGCAGTATTTT
TRBJ2-7	NA	TRBV5-1	NA	CASSLDKSYEQYF	TGCGCCAGCAGCTTGGACAAATCCTACGAGCAGTACTTC
TRBJ2-7	NA	TRBV11-2	few	CASSLDRSSRVFEQYF	TGTGCCAGCAGCTTAGATAGGTCCTCTCGGGTTTTCGAGCAGTACTTC
TRBJ2-7	TRBD2	TRBV7-2	NA	CASSLSGRASSEQYF	TGTGCCAGCAGCTTGAGCGGGAGGGCCTCAAGCGAGCAGTACTTC
TRBJ1-2	NA	TRBV9	few	CASSVDGGGSYGYTF	TGTGCCAGCAGCGTAGACGGGGGCGGGAGCTATGGCTACACCTTC
TRBJ2-3	TRBD2	TRBV5-5	many	CASSLPGLAGGLEYF	TGTGCCAGCAGCTTGCCGGGACTAGCGGGAGGGTTGGAGTATTTT
TRBJ2-7	TRBD2	TRBV10-3	NA	CAISDSGRASFTEQYF	TGTGCCATCAGTGATAGCGGGAGGGCCTCGTTTACCGAGCAGTACTTC
TRBJ2-1	NA	TRBV5-1	NA	CASSPQQGSYNEQFF	TGCGCCAGCAGCCCGCAACAGGGATCCTACAATGAGCAGTTCTTC